A selection of T cell receptor beta chains follows, all from one sample in a study of early T cells in non-severe SARS-CoV-2 infection. TCRdb re-called the 5' RACE reads with MiXCR, one entry per CDR3 protein. The sample contains fewer than 60,000 distinct CDR3 sequences, 3.5% to 5% of which appear only once. Sequenced: whole blood. These receptors were obtained from an adult who was a healthcare worker with PCR-confirmed SARS-CoV-2 infection or an uninfected control (not recorded which). Both conserved end residues are part of each CDR3. Each record gives: V gene, J gene, CDR3 protein.

v_gene: TRBV7-3
j_gene: TRBJ1-1
CDR3aa: CASSPYQSSLQTFF

v_gene: TRBV11-2
j_gene: TRBJ2-1
CDR3aa: CASRSTGTYNEQFF

v_gene: TRBV18
j_gene: TRBJ1-3
CDR3aa: CASSPARVGGNTIYF

v_gene: TRBV20-1
j_gene: TRBJ1-1
CDR3aa: CSARDLVTDAEAFF

v_gene: TRBV4-1
j_gene: TRBJ2-4
CDR3aa: CASSQEGLAGGPGYIQYF

v_gene: TRBV20-1
j_gene: TRBJ2-3
CDR3aa: CSARDRSSGSVTDTQYF

v_gene: TRBV10-3
j_gene: TRBJ2-1
CDR3aa: CAIASELAGVYNEQFF

v_gene: TRBV7-9
j_gene: TRBJ2-1
CDR3aa: CASSGQGLAGGNEQFF

v_gene: TRBV7-3
j_gene: TRBJ2-6
CDR3aa: CASSSQGANVLTF

v_gene: TRBV12-3/TRBV12-4
j_gene: TRBJ2-3
CDR3aa: CASSLGPSTDTQYF

v_gene: TRBV30
j_gene: TRBJ2-1
CDR3aa: CAFTRDIGSYNEQFF

v_gene: TRBV5-6
j_gene: TRBJ1-3
CDR3aa: CASSPYPRHYSGNTIYF

v_gene: TRBV4-1
j_gene: TRBJ2-1
CDR3aa: CASSQEFTRGREQFF

v_gene: TRBV4-3
j_gene: TRBJ2-7
CDR3aa: CASSLRAETFYEQYF

v_gene: TRBV10-3
j_gene: TRBJ2-3
CDR3aa: CAISESKRGLTDTQYF

v_gene: TRBV6-1
j_gene: TRBJ2-1
CDR3aa: CASRPSGPPNPNEQFF

v_gene: TRBV10-2
j_gene: TRBJ2-7
CDR3aa: CASFGRAGAYEQYF

v_gene: TRBV20-1
j_gene: TRBJ2-5
CDR3aa: CSAIGGRLLETQYF

v_gene: TRBV28
j_gene: TRBJ2-7
CDR3aa: CASRPGTGPYEQYF

v_gene: TRBV5-1
j_gene: TRBJ2-3
CDR3aa: CASSLTGSEDTQYF

v_gene: TRBV20-1
j_gene: TRBJ1-1
CDR3aa: CSGDNIAEAFF

v_gene: TRBV7-9
j_gene: TRBJ2-1
CDR3aa: CASSPEQGRSQGNEQFF

v_gene: TRBV20-1
j_gene: TRBJ2-7
CDR3aa: CSARVQAGAYEQYF

v_gene: TRBV5-4
j_gene: TRBJ2-1
CDR3aa: CASSLGAGRSYNEQFF

v_gene: TRBV20-1
j_gene: TRBJ2-7
CDR3aa: CSARVPGRHSYEQYF